A single sample is the source of the 9 T cell receptor beta chains below, sequenced in a study of response to subunit inactivated influenza vaccine. TCRdb re-called the RT-PCR reads through MiXCR, storing one row per CDR3 protein. The data hold about 800,000 distinct CDR3 sequences, with 21% observed a single time. The specimen comprised PBMCs from blood, sampled 4 to 6 days after vaccination. The receptors derive from a man aged 45-65 years who received an inactivated influenza vaccine.

V and J are TRBV5-1 and TRBJ2-3, with D hard to call. This CDR3 comprises 13 residues. Trimming cost V 3 bases and J 2 bases, with 7 bases left between them. The germline V gene has CDR1 SGHRS and CDR2 YFSETQ. The CDR3: CASSSDNTDTQYF. The CDR3 region has the DNA TGCGCCAGCAGCTCAGACAACACAGATACGCAGTATTTT.

CDR3 in amino acids: CASSLASFNTQYF. CDR3 nucleotide sequence: TGTGCCAGCAGCTTAGCTTCCTTTAATACGCAGTATTTT. The V gene is TRBV7-9, the J gene TRBJ2-3, with unresolved D. V was trimmed by 0 bases and J by 7 bases, leaving 8 bases between them. The CDR3 consists of 13 residues. Germline values: CDR1 SEHNR, CDR2 FQNEAQ (reference sequence).

Notes on this clonotype: A much larger clone is a single base away; this may be a read error. The chain combines TRBV5-1 with TRBJ2-7; D may match TRBD1 or TRBD2 (5 bases each). From germline, CDR1 is SGHRS and CDR2 YFSETQ. Trimming took off 4 bases at V and 0 bases at J, with 8 bases between the two ends. This CDR3 is 13 amino acids long. The DNA of the CDR3 is TGCGCCAGCAGCCGGGACGCCTCCTACGAGCAGTACTTC. It translates to CASSRDASYEQYF.

This clonotype was seen many times. The V gene is TRBV20-1, the J gene TRBJ2-1; 8 bases match TRBD2. Germline V gene lookup returns CDR1 DFQATT and CDR2 SNEGSKA (reference sequence). The CDR3 spans 14 residues. V lost 0 bases to trimming and J lost 5 bases; unmatched junction nucleotides: 3. The DNA of the CDR3 is TGCAGTGCTAGAGATCGGGGGGGGAACAATGAGCAGTTCTTC. It encodes CSARDRGGNNEQFF.

This clonotype was observed a few times. V and J are TRBV5-1 and TRBJ2-2; no reliable D call. Trimming removed 2 bases from V and 0 bases from J, with 8 bases in between. CDR1 is SGHRS, CDR2 YFSETQ, per germline. The CDR3 is 15 residues long. CDR3 sequence reads: CASSFNPANTGELFF. CDR3 nucleotides: TGCGCCAGCAGCTTTAACCCTGCGAACACCGGGGAGCTGTTTTTT. Supplemented by reference TRBV5-1 and TRBJ2-2, the full variable domain reads KAGVTQTPRYLIKTRGQQVTLSCSPISGHRSVSWYQQTPGQGLQFLFEYFSETQRNKGNFPGRFSGRQFSNSRSEMNVSTLELGDSALYLCASSFNPANTGELFFGEGSRLTVL.

V gene TRBV5-6 combines with J gene TRBJ2-4, with TRBD2 matching 15 bases. Germline V lookup: CDR1 SGHDT, CDR2 YYEEEE. With 1 base clipped from V and 8 bases from J, the junction kept 4 bases outside the gene matches. This CDR3 is 16 amino acids long. CDR3 nucleotides: TGTGCCAGCAGCTTGTGGACTAGCGGGGGGGGAGACATTCAGTACTTC. The encoded protein is CASSLWTSGGGDIQYF.

The chain recombines TRBV12-3 or TRBV12-4 with TRBJ2-1; 8 bases match TRBD2. The CDR3 consists of 14 residues. Losses at the gene ends were 6 bases for V and 7 bases for J; bases not matched to a gene: 8. Written as DNA, the CDR3 is TGTGCCAGCAGAGAGCGGGAGCTCAGTAATGAGCAGTTCTTC. Translated: CASRERELSNEQFF.

The chain combines TRBV11-1 with TRBJ2-5; D may correspond to TRBD1 or TRBD2 (6 bases each). This CDR3 is 18 amino acids long. V was clipped by 2 bases and J by 1 base, with 20 bases between them. Germline CDR1 and CDR2: SGHAT and FQDESV (reference sequence). CDR3 amino acids: CASSLTGGGFTRQETQYF. The CDR3 nucleotides are TGTGCCAGCAGCTTAACTGGAGGGGGATTCACGCGCCAAGAGACCCAGTACTTC.

This clonotype was counted at least ten times. The V and J genes are TRBV30 and TRBJ2-1; D unclear. The CDR3 runs 12 residues. Germline V lookup: CDR1 GTSNPN, CDR2 SVGIG (reference sequence). With 0 bases removed from V and 8 bases from J, the gap between germline ends came to 8 bases. The CDR3: CAWSVRGDEQFF. DNA for the CDR3: TGTGCCTGGAGTGTACGCGGAGATGAGCAGTTCTTC.